Listed here are 11 T cell receptor beta chains from one sample, sequenced in a study of cytomegalovirus exposure and HLA in healthy donors. The PCR had 60 Vbeta and 13 Jbeta primers. Method: immunoSEQ multiplex PCR; TCRdb's copy keeps in-frame clones and lacks some. The sample shows approximately 170,000 clones, 60% to 80% of them seen only once. Sequenced: PBMCs. The receptors come from a woman between 40 and 55 years old in good health and CMV-seropositive.

This clone has a handful of counts. The rearrangement uses TRBV7-9 and TRBJ2-1, with 7 bases that match TRBD1. CDR1 and CDR2 from the germline V gene are SEHNR and FQNEAQ (reference sequence). Germline trimming cut 6 bases from V and 6 bases from J; bases unmatched to any gene: 8. The CDR3 contains 14 residues. The CDR3 DNA sequence: TGTGCCAGCAGACCCCGGGACAGCCTCAATGAGCAGTTCTTC. Translated, it gives CASRPRDSLNEQFF.

This sequence joins TRBV5-1 and TRBJ2-3, with 8 positions matching TRBD2. V lost 0 bases, J lost 1 base, and 4 bases stayed unmatched. The CDR3 totals 16 residues. Germline V gene data show CDR1 as SGHRS and CDR2 as YFSETQ. The CDR3 loop is CASSLGGSGGTDTQYF. The DNA for the CDR3 is TGCGCCAGCAGCTTGGGGGGTAGCGGGGGCACAGATACGCAGTATTTT. The full variable domain, its missing parts supplied by reference TRBV5-1 and TRBJ2-3, is KAGVTQTPRYLIKTRGQQVTLSCSPISGHRSVSWYQQTPGQGLQFLFEYFSETQRNKGNFPGRFSGRQFSNSRSEMNVSTLELGDSALYLCASSLGGSGGTDTQYFGPGTRLTVL.

This clone was recorded once. The J gene is TRBJ2-1, the V gene TRBV19; D uncertain. Trimming pared 0 bases from V and 5 bases from J, leaving 5 bases between. The CDR3 length is 13 residues. The germline gives CDR1 LNHDA, CDR2 SQIVND (reference sequence). The CDR3 region has the DNA TGTGCCAGTAGTATAGATGCGAACAATGAGCAGTTCTTC. This translates into CASSIDANNEQFF.

A single count supports this clone. The V gene is TRBV7-8, the J gene TRBJ2-1; D gene unclear. This CDR3 has 14 residues. Germline V lookup: CDR1 SGHVS, CDR2 FQNEAQ. Trimming removed 5 bases at V and 4 bases at J, with 12 bases between. This chain's CDR3 is CASSPEARYNEQFF. CDR3 in DNA: TGTGCCAGCAGCCCCGAGGCCCGATACAATGAGCAGTTCTTC.

This clone was detected a few times. The chain is built from TRBV4-3 and TRBJ2-3, with 8 nucleotides matching TRBD2. The germline gives CDR1 LGHNA, CDR2 YSLEER. Trimming took 0 bases from V and 2 from J; bases not matched to a gene: 7. CDR3 length: 17 residues. Here the CDR3 reads CASSQDTSGSYTDTQYF. CDR3 DNA: TGCGCCAGCAGCCAAGACACTAGCGGTTCTTACACAGATACGCAGTATTTT.

This clone was seen a few times. V and J are TRBV4-3 and TRBJ1-2; maybe TRBD1 (6 bases). The CDR3 totals 15 residues. The germline V gene has CDR1 LGHNA and CDR2 YSLEER. The germline V and J ends were trimmed by 2 bases and 3 bases, with 13 bases remaining between them. In nucleotides, the CDR3 is TGCGCCAGCAGCCAAAGTTTCAACAGGGACTATGGCTACACCTTC. Residues: CASSQSFNRDYGYTF.

The chain links TRBV7-9 to TRBJ2-7, with D perhaps matching TRBD1 (6 bases). Germline lookup yields CDR1 SEHNR and CDR2 FQNEAQ (reference sequence). This CDR3 comprises 14 residues. V was shortened by 1 base and J by 9 bases, with 16 bases between the two germline ends. CDR3: CASSLGSRGPRQYF. The CDR3 DNA sequence: TGTGCCAGCAGCTTAGGGAGCAGGGGACCGAGGCAGTACTTC. Using reference TRBV7-9 and TRBJ2-7 for the parts outside the CDR3, the full variable domain is DTGVSQNPRHKITKRGQNVTFRCDPISEHNRLYWYRQTLGQGPEFLTYFQNEAQLEKSRLLSDRFSAERPKGSFSTLEIQRTEQGDSAMYLCASSLGSRGPRQYFGPGTRLTVT.

The V gene is TRBV4-2, the J gene TRBJ1-3, with 7 bases aligning to TRBD1. Germline trimming cut 0 bases from V and 8 bases from J; bases unmatched to any gene: 7. There are 15 residues in the CDR3. Germline V gives CDR1 LGHNA, CDR2 YNFKEQ. The CDR3 sequence is CASSQDQRQGYTIYF. The CDR3 DNA reads as TGTGCCAGCAGCCAAGATCAGCGACAGGGTTACACCATATATTTT.

This CDR3 is CASSSGLAGSTDTQYF. The CDR3 nucleotides are TGTGCCAGCAGCTCGGGACTAGCGGGGTCCACAGATACGCAGTATTTT. The rearrangement links TRBV5-8 to TRBJ2-3; 13 positions agree with TRBD2. From germline, CDR1 is SGHTS and CDR2 YDEGEE. V shed 3 bases, J shed 2 bases, and the junction held 3 bases outside the gene matches. The CDR3 contains 16 residues.

Comments on this clone: Other DNA sequences in the sample encode the same CDR3. The gene calls are TRBV6-5 and TRBJ1-2; 10 nucleotides align to TRBD1. This CDR3 contains 16 residues. The germline CDR1 and CDR2 sequences are MNHEY and SVGAGI. The V gene end was trimmed by 0 bases and the J gene end by 4 bases; junction bases not matched to a gene: 5. The CDR3 coding sequence is TGTGCCAGCAGTTACTCGAGGACAGGGGGTGGCTATGGCTACACCTTC. Its protein is CASSYSRTGGGYGYTF.

This clone turned up a few times. The chain has TRBV2 and TRBJ2-2; D not certain. Between the trimmed V and J ends, which lost 7 bases and 6 bases, there was a span of 12 bases. This CDR3 region has 13 residues. CDR1 and CDR2 from the germline V gene are SNHLY and FYNNEI. In DNA form, the CDR3 reads TGTGCCAGCACCGTTTCAGATCCCGGGGAGCTGTTTTTT. Translation gives CASTVSDPGELFF.